The sample holds one count of the clone carrying this TCR beta chain. Its target is unknown. The data were obtained in a study of T-cell memory formation after mild COVID-19. The authors produced TCR alpha and TCR beta cDNA libraries with sample barcodes and UMIs by 5'RACE using constant-segment primers. TCRdb ran MiXCR on the 5' RACE reads and lists one entry per CDR3 protein. The repertoire holds 430,000 or so distinct CDR3 sequences, with around 27% as singletons. Study-wide results and caveats: Shrinking CD4+ clones were chiefly CM and EM; CD8+ ones were chiefly EMRA. CD4/CD8 balance held among clones contracting day 15 to 85, and later expanders leaned CD4+. SARS-CoV-2 specificity was not confirmed for second-wave clones peaking on day 37.

Source material: PBMCs or a T cell subset sorted from them (not recorded which). The receptor comes from an adult woman who had mild COVID-19 (a few samples of this study predate the infection). Cell type and time point are not known.

CDR3 nucleotide sequence: TGTGCCAGCAGCTGGGGCTATAATTCACCCCTCCACTTT. Its protein is CASSWGYNSPLHF. V gene TRBV5-6 combines with J gene TRBJ1-6; D is uncertain. CDR1 and CDR2 from the germline V gene are SGHDT and YYEEEE. The CDR3 has 13 amino acids. Trimming shortened V by 3 bases and J by 3 bases, and 4 bases separated the two germline ends. Full variable domain (remainder filled in from reference TRBV5-6 and TRBJ1-6): DAGVTQSPTHLIKTRGQQVTLRCSPKSGHDTVSWYQQALGQGPQFIFQYYEEEERQRGNFPDRFSGHQFPNYSSELNVNALLLGDSALYLCASSWGYNSPLHFGNGTRLTVT.